This TCR beta chain appears in the sequencing data of a study of T cells after posttransplantation cyclophosphamide. Overall study findings and caveats: Recipient CMV seropositivity and CMV reactivation strongly tracked TRB clonality.

Measured with immunoSEQ multiplex PCR; TCRdb has only the in-frame clones, and not every one. The sample holds approximately 23,000 clones; approximately 97% are singletons and the top ten take about 0.12%. The naive gate required viable CD3+CD4+ or CD3+CD8+ cells with CCR7+CD45RA+CD45RO-CD95-CD27+CD28+ phenotype. CDR3 length equals 11 residues. V dropped 6 bases and J dropped 8; count of bases not matched to a gene: 5. The germline V gene has CDR1 SQVTM and CDR2 ANQGSEA. As regards this clone: Its antigen is as yet unknown.

The chain couples TRBV29-1 to TRBJ2-3, with 7 positions matching TRBD1. Sequencing input: naive CD4+ T cells sorted from PBMCs. The sequence derives from a man aged 45 to 65 in good health, CMV-negative, and a related stem cell transplant donor. CDR3 in amino acids: CSVAGGATQYF. In DNA form, the CDR3 reads TGCAGCGTCGCAGGGGGAGCTACGCAGTATTTT.